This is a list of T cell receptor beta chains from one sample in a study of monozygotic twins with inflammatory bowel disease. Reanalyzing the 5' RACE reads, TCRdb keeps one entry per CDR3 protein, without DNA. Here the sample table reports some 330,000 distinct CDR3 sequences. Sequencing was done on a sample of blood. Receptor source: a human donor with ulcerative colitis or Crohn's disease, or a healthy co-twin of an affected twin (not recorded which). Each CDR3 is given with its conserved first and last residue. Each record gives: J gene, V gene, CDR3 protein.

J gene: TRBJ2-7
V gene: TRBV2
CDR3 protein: CASKAPRREASYEQYF

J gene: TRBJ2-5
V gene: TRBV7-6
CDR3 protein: CASSLGALRRKTQYF

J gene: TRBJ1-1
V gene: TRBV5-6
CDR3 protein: CASSLRQGGMSTEAFF

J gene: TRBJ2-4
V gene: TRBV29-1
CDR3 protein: CSVGDRAYIQYF

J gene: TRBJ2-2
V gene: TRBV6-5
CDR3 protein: CASTQYLGNTGELFF

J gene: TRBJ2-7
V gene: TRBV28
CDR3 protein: CASSNGRPFRYEQYF

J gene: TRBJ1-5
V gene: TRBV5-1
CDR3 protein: CASSLQGLGNQPQHF

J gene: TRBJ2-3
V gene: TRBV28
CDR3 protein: CASSFRSAPQYF

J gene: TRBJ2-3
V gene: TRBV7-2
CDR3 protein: CASSLGLAGIADTQYF

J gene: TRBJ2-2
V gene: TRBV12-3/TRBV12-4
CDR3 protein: CASQLRLAVRLFF

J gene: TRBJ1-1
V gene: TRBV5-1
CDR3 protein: CASSLVTRTEAFF